Given below is one T cell receptor beta chain in context. This record belongs to a study of control samples from healthy donors and cancer patients. The protocol was immunoSEQ multiplex PCR, while the TCRdb copy is restricted to in-frame clones and leaves out a portion. The repertoire holds about 50,000 clones, with around 94% as singletons. In germline, CDR1 is MNHEY, CDR2 SVGAGI. This CDR3 region has 16 residues. The junction had 3 bases not matched to a gene; V was cut back by 0 bases and J by 0 bases. V is TRBV6-5 and J is TRBJ2-7, with 9 bases lining up with TRBD1. The receptor comes from a man aged 25-45 years in good health. The sample comprised blood. The CDR3 DNA follows: TGTGCCAGCAGTTACTCGGGACAGGGATACTCCTACGAGCAGTACTTC. Its translation: CASSYSGQGYSYEQYF.